Following are 24 T cell receptor beta chains from one sample sequenced in a study of T cell repertoires in cytomegalovirus infection. For these TCRs, the target antigens are not known. TCRdb reanalysed the reads using MiXCR and keeps one entry per CDR3 protein. Here the sample spans about 400,000 distinct CDR3 sequences, about 34% being singletons. The material was cultured PBMCs, obtained from culture after CMV antigen stimulation. The receptors originated from a human donor in good health (CMV status not recorded). Some clones in this sample may be carry-over from other donors' samples.

This clonotype has only a few counts. V gene TRBV28 combines with J gene TRBJ2-1; 8 positions agree with TRBD2. J was trimmed by 0 bases and V by 5 bases; bases with no gene match: 9. Germline assignment: CDR1 MDHEN and CDR2 SYDVKM. The CDR3 sequence is 17 residues long. Here the CDR3 DNA reads TGTGCCAGCAGTACCTACTATAGCGGGAACTCCTACAATGAGCAGTTCTTC. As protein: CASSTYYSGNSYNEQFF. Full variable domain (outside the CDR3, taken from reference TRBV28 and TRBJ2-1): DVKVTQSSRYLVKRTGEKVFLECVQDMDHENMFWYRQDPGLGLRLIYFSYDVKMKEKGDIPEGYSVSREKKERFSLILESASTNQTSMYLCASSTYYSGNSYNEQFFGPGTRLTVL.

This clonotype was counted ten times or more. This chain uses TRBV7-2 with TRBJ2-3; weak D call: TRBD2 (6 bases). Per the germline V gene, CDR1 is SGHTA and CDR2 is FQGNSA. Deletions cut 5 bases from V and 2 bases from J, with 14 bases between. The CDR3 is made up of 15 amino acids. CDR3 sequence reads: CASSRTGEVTDTQYF. The CDR3 DNA follows: TGTGCCAGCAGCCGTACGGGGGAGGTCACAGATACGCAGTATTTT.

The chain combines TRBV19 with TRBJ1-2, with D uncertain. Looked up from germline, CDR1 is LNHDA and CDR2 is SQIVND (reference sequence). The CDR3 spans 13 residues. The germline V and J ends were trimmed by 1 base and 1 base, with 4 bases remaining between them. The CDR3 DNA sequence: TGTGCCAGTAGTATAGGCCTTAACTATGGCTACACCTTC. This sequence encodes CASSIGLNYGYTF.

The V call is TRBV7-9, the J call TRBJ2-7; perhaps D is TRBD1 or TRBD2 (7 bases each). This CDR3 has 13 amino acids. Germline loops: CDR1 SEHNR, CDR2 FQNEAQ (reference sequence). The ends were cut back, 5 bases at V and 5 bases at J, with 13 bases in the middle. The CDR3 DNA is TGTGCCAGCAGCCCCAGGGGGGGCAACGAGCAGTACGTC. Protein: CASSPRGGNEQYV.

This clonotype has only a few counts. V and J are TRBV11-2 and TRBJ2-7, with D perhaps TRBD1 (6 bases). CDR1 and CDR2 (germline): SGHAT, FQNNGV. This CDR3 has 14 residues. V lost 5 bases to trimming and J lost 2 bases, with 13 bases between them. The CDR3 DNA follows: TGTGCCAGCAGCGTTGACAGGCTACCCTACGAGCAGTACGTC. Translation: CASSVDRLPYEQYV.

This clonotype was seen only a few times. The chain couples TRBV4-3 to TRBJ2-1, with D maybe TRBD2 (6 bases). CDR1 is LGHNA and CDR2 is YSLEER in the germline V gene. Deletions cut 2 bases from V and 7 bases from J, with 15 bases between. The CDR3 runs to 15 residues. CDR3 nucleotide sequence: TGCGCCAGCAGCCAATATCCGGGAGAGGCAAATGAGCAGTTCTTC. Translating gives CASSQYPGEANEQFF.

The table lists this clonotype with a few counts. The gene calls are TRBV4-1 and TRBJ2-7, with TRBD2 matching 8 bases. The CDR3 totals 16 residues. Germline V gene sequence: CDR1 MGHRA, CDR2 YSYEKL. J gave up 0 bases and V 4 bases, and 8 bases lay outside the gene matches. CDR3 region: CASSPQERGISYEQYF. The CDR3 DNA reads TGCGCCAGCAGCCCGCAGGAGCGGGGGATCTCCTACGAGCAGTACTTC.

This chain joins TRBV7-9 and TRBJ2-7, with 8 bases identical to TRBD1. Germline-derived CDR1 and CDR2 are SEHNR and FQNEAQ (reference sequence). V trimming: 4 bases; J trimming: 5 bases; junction bases outside the gene matches: 7. This CDR3 region has 14 residues. For the CDR3, the DNA is TGTGCCAGCAGCTCGCAGGGGGCTTCCCACGAGCAGTACGTC. Protein sequence: CASSSQGASHEQYV.

This chain connects TRBV6-1 to TRBJ2-3; TRBD2 matches 7 bases. The J segment lost 6 bases and the V segment lost 6 bases, leaving 9 bases of the junction unmatched. CDR3 length: 14 amino acids. The germline V gene encodes CDR1 MNHNS and CDR2 SASEGT. CDR3 amino acids: CASRPSGASDTQYF. CDR3 DNA sequence: TGTGCCAGCAGGCCTAGCGGTGCAAGTGATACGCAGTATTTT.

This clonotype appeared many times. This chain connects TRBV7-2 to TRBJ1-1; 7 nucleotides match TRBD1. CDR1 and CDR2 from the germline V gene are SGHTA and FQGNSA. This CDR3 has 14 amino acids. Trimming cost V 5 bases and J 3 bases; bases outside gene matches: 6. The CDR3 reads CASSPSQGYTEAFF. The CDR3 nucleotides are TGTGCCAGCAGCCCCTCACAGGGGTACACTGAAGCTTTCTTT.

The J gene is TRBJ1-5, the V gene TRBV20-1; a possible D gene is TRBD1 (5 bases). This CDR3 has 14 amino acids. V was cut by 6 bases and J by 0 bases, with 12 bases left in between. The V gene's germline CDR1 is DFQATT and CDR2 SNEGSKA (reference sequence). CDR3 residues: CSAIGQPSNQPQHF. CDR3 DNA: TGCAGTGCCATTGGACAACCTAGCAATCAGCCCCAGCATTTT.

The rearrangement uses TRBV20-1 and TRBJ1-2, with 9 bases matching TRBD1. This CDR3 region has 15 residues. CDR1 and CDR2 (germline): DFQATT, SNEGSKA (reference sequence). The V and J ends lost 5 bases and 6 bases, in that order; junction bases with no gene match: 13. The CDR3 nucleotides read TGCAGTGCTCCATACACTAGGACAGGGGAGAATGGCTACACCTTC. It specifies CSAPYTRTGENGYTF.

In this sample, this clonotype turned up a few times. The V gene is TRBV11-2, the J gene TRBJ1-5; D remains unclear. V lost 2 bases, J lost 8 bases, and 13 bases lay in between. The length of the CDR3 is 14 residues. The germline V gene has CDR1 SGHAT and CDR2 FQNNGV. The CDR3 sequence: CASSLLEGREPQHF. Here the CDR3 DNA reads TGTGCCAGCAGCTTACTGGAAGGGAGGGAGCCCCAGCATTTT.

This clonotype was detected a few times. The chain joins TRBV6-2 or TRBV6-3 to TRBJ1-2; 8 nucleotides match TRBD1. This CDR3 has 14 residues. Germline CDR1 and CDR2: MNHEY and SVGEGT. The V segment lost 5 bases and the J segment 6 bases; nucleotides outside the gene matches: 8. The CDR3 region has the DNA TGTGCCAGCAGTACCCGACAGGGGATCCATGGCTACACCTTC. Translation: CASSTRQGIHGYTF.

This sequence joins TRBV19 and TRBJ1-2; D is undetermined. The germline V gene encodes CDR1 LNHDA and CDR2 SQIVND (reference sequence). The length of the CDR3 is 11 residues. Trimming stripped 10 bases from V and 7 bases from J, with 13 bases between. The DNA of the CDR3 is TGTGCCACCAAGGTGGCTATTGGCTACACCTTC. This sequence encodes CATKVAIGYTF.

This chain connects TRBV28 to TRBJ2-7; 9 positions match TRBD1. J was trimmed by 7 bases and V by 1 base; bases with no gene match: 5. Germline CDR1 reads MDHEN; CDR2 reads SYDVKM. This CDR3 is 14 amino acids long. The CDR3 here is CASSLSGTGIEQYF. The CDR3 DNA follows: TGTGCCAGCAGTTTATCCGGGACAGGGATTGAGCAGTACTTC.

This clonotype was counted at least ten times. This chain connects TRBV7-2 to TRBJ2-1; D gene unclear. V shed 1 base and J shed 6 bases, with 4 bases lying between them. The CDR3 extends over 12 amino acids. Germline loops: CDR1 SGHTA, CDR2 FQGNSA. The CDR3 sequence: CASSLDFNEQFF. CDR3 nucleotides: TGTGCCAGCAGCTTAGATTTCAATGAGCAGTTCTTC.

The chain links TRBV5-4 to TRBJ2-7, with 9 bases matching TRBD2. Germline lookup yields CDR1 SGHNT and CDR2 YYREEE (reference sequence). The V segment lost 0 bases and the J segment 3 bases; nucleotides outside the gene matches: 7. This CDR3 spans 16 amino acids. The CDR3 coding sequence is TGTGCCAGCAGCTTGGCCCCTAGCGGGGTCCTCTACGAGCAGTACTTC. It specifies CASSLAPSGVLYEQYF.

In its sample, this clonotype was seen a few times. The V gene is TRBV12-3 or TRBV12-4, the J gene TRBJ1-1; D is possibly TRBD1 (5 bases). The ends were cut back, 6 bases at V and 10 bases at J, with 18 bases in the middle. There are 13 residues in the CDR3. DNA of the CDR3: TGTGCCAGCAGCCCGGGGGTATCAGAGGGAGCTTTCTTT. Translated: CASSPGVSEGAFF.

The gene calls are TRBV7-2 and TRBJ1-1; the match to TRBD1 covers 9 bases. The V segment lost 2 bases and the J segment 2 bases; nucleotides outside the gene matches: 3. The CDR3 extends over 15 amino acids. Looked up from germline, CDR1 is SGHTA and CDR2 is FQGNSA. The CDR3 is CASSLRQGVNTEAFF. CDR3 nucleotide sequence: TGTGCCAGCAGCTTAAGACAGGGGGTAAACACTGAAGCTTTCTTT.

This chain joins TRBV19 and TRBJ2-5; D remains unclear. The CDR3 totals 15 residues. Trimming removed 4 bases from V and 0 bases from J, with 12 bases in between. Germline values: CDR1 LNHDA, CDR2 SQIVND (reference sequence). The CDR3 is CASSRLVPYQETQYF. In nucleotides, the CDR3 is TGTGCCAGTAGTAGACTCGTACCGTACCAAGAGACCCAGTACTTC.

Ten or more counts support this clonotype. The DNA of the CDR3 is TGTGCCAGCAGCTACGGACAGGGAGCCTACCGCGAGCAGTACTTC. Its translation: CASSYGQGAYREQYF. The rearrangement joins TRBV7-2 to TRBJ2-7; 8 bases agree with TRBD1. Germline V gene data show CDR1 as SGHTA and CDR2 as FQGNSA. This CDR3 is 15 amino acids long. Germline trimming cut 4 bases from V and 6 bases from J; bases unmatched to any gene: 11.

This clonotype was counted only a few times. The chain links TRBV7-2 to TRBJ1-2, with 7 bases identical to TRBD1. V lost 5 bases to trimming and J lost 2 bases; unmatched junction nucleotides: 5. This CDR3 comprises 14 residues. Germline CDR1 reads SGHTA; CDR2 reads FQGNSA. The CDR3 DNA is TGTGCCAGCAGCCCTGCACAGGGGAACTATGGCTACACCTTC. Translation gives CASSPAQGNYGYTF.

This clonotype has a handful of counts. V gene TRBV4-3 combines with J gene TRBJ2-2, with TRBD1 matching over 7 bases. The CDR3 sequence is 19 residues long. The germline V gene encodes CDR1 LGHNA and CDR2 YSLEER. The V and J ends lost 0 bases and 0 bases, in that order; junction bases with no gene match: 10. CDR3 region: CASSQDLAGGSANTGELFF. In DNA form, the CDR3 reads TGCGCCAGCAGCCAAGATTTAGCAGGGGGATCCGCGAACACCGGGGAGCTGTTTTTT.